This T cell receptor beta chain derives from a study of breast tumors, draining lymph nodes, adjacent tissues. Study-level results: Luminal-like breast cancer showed significantly higher tumor–nontumor repertoire similarity than basal-like. Tumor repertoires ranked between lymph nodes and nontumor tissue in diversity, with V and J gene preferences. Data only fit, rather than demonstrated, lymph node origin of most tumor T cells.

This clonotype was counted ten times or more. What it binds is not known. Germline V gene sequence: CDR1 MNHEY, CDR2 SVGAGI. The V and J ends lost 3 bases and 6 bases, in that order; junction bases with no gene match: 5. This CDR3 spans 16 amino acids. TCRdb ran MiXCR on the multiplex PCR reads and lists one entry per CDR3 protein. The sample has over 70,000 distinct CDR3 sequences; over 25% are singletons. Axillary draining lymph nodes of breast cancer patients supplied the node samples. Specimen: axillary lymph node tissue. This sequence was found in a female donor with breast cancer. Some clones in this sample may be carry-over from other donors' samples. The V gene is TRBV6-5, the J gene TRBJ2-2, with 12 positions matching TRBD2. CDR3 region: CASSYLAGGPSGELFF. CDR3 bases: TGTGCCAGCAGTTATCTAGCGGGAGGGCCTTCCGGGGAGCTGTTTTTT.